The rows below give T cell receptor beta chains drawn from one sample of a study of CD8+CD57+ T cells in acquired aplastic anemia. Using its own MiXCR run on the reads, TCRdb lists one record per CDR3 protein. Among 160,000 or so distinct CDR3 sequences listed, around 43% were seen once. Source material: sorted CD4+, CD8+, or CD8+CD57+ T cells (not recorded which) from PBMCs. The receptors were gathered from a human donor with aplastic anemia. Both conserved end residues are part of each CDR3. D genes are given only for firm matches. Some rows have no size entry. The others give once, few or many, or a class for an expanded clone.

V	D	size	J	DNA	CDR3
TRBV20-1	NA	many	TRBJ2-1	TGCAGTGCTAGCTCCCCGATTGTACGCAGGGAGCAGTTCTTC	CSASSPIVRREQFF
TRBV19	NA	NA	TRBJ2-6	TGTGCCAGTAACCAACAATTCCGGACTTTC	CASNQQFRTF
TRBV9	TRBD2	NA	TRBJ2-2	TGTGCCAGCGGCGTGACTAGCGGCACCGGGAAGCTGTTTTTT	CASGVTSGTGKLFF
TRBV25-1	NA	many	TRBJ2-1	TGTGCCAGCAGTGAGTTCGGATTACTCAAAGGCCATGAGCAGTTCTTC	CASSEFGLLKGHEQFF
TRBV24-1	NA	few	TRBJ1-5	TGTGCCACCAGTGATTCGGACACCAATCAGCCCCAGCATTTT	CATSDSDTNQPQHF
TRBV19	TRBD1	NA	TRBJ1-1	TGTGCCAGTAGTCCACAGGGGGGGAGTGGCACTGAAGCTTTCTTT	CASSPQGGSGTEAFF
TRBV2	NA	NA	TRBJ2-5	TGTGCCAGCAGACTGTACCAAGAGACCCAGTACTTC	CASRLYQETQYF
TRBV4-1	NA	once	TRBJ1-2	TGCGCCAGCAGCCAAGTGGGGAACTATGGCTACACCTTC	CASSQVGNYGYTF
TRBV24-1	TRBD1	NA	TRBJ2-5	TGTGCCACCAGTGATTCCAGGGGGCTGGAGACCCAGTACTTC	CATSDSRGLETQYF
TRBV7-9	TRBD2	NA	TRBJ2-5	TGTGCCAGCAGCCGGGGGGGGCTAGGAGAGACCCAGTACTTC	CASSRGGLGETQYF
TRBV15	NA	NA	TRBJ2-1	TGTGCCACCAGTGTTCAGGGGCGAGTTTACAATGAGCAGTTCTTC	CATSVQGRVYNEQFF
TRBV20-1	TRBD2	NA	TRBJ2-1	TGCAGTGCTAGAGAGGCAGCGGGGGAGAACAATGAGCAGTTCTTC	CSAREAAGENNEQFF
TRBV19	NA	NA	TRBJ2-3	TGTGCCAGCAGTATATCCGAGGGGTATAGCACAGATGCGCAGTATTTT	CASSISEGYSTDAQYF
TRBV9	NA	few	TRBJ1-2	TGTGCCAGCAGCCAAGTCGGGATCCGTTATGGCTACACCTTC	CASSQVGIRYGYTF
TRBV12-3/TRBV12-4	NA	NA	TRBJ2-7	TGTGCCAGCAGTCTCGTCACGGTGGGGCAAAATTACGAGCAGTACTTC	CASSLVTVGQNYEQYF
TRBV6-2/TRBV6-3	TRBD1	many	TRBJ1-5	TGTGCCAGCAGGAGGACACAGGGGGATCAGCCCCAGCATTTT	CASRRTQGDQPQHF
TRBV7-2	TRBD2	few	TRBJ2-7	TGTGCCAGCAGCTTAGGGGAGGGTTACGAGCAGTACTTC	CASSLGEGYEQYF
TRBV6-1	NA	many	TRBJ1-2	TGTGCCAGCAGTGAGTTTGATGGGGGTAACGGCTACACCTTC	CASSEFDGGNGYTF
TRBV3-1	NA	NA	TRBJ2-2	TGTGCCAGCAGCCAGGTTCCGAACACCGGGGAGCTGTTTTTT	CASSQVPNTGELFF
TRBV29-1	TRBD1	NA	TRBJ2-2	TGCAGCGTTACCACCCGGGACAGACACACCGGGGAGCTGTTTTTT	CSVTTRDRHTGELFF
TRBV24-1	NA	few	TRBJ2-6	TGTGCCACCAGTGACCCAGGGTCTGGGGCCAACGTCCTGACTTTC	CATSDPGSGANVLTF
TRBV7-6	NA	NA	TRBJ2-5	TGTGCCAGCAGCTTAACTACGACCCAAGAGACCCAGTGCTTC	CASSLTTTQETQCF
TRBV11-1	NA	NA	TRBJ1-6	TGTGCCAGCAGCATCGGAGTGGGAGAGGAGAATTCACCCCTCCACTTT	CASSIGVGEENSPLHF
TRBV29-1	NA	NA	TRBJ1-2	TGCAGCGTTGAAGAGAAAGGGAGCTATGGCTACACCTTC	CSVEEKGSYGYTF
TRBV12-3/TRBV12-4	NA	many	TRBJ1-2	TGTGCCAGCAGTTTAACGCAGGGAGGACTCTATGGCTACACCTTC	CASSLTQGGLYGYTF
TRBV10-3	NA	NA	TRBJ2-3	TGTGCCATCAGTGAACTGGGCGATACGCAATGTTTT	CAISELGDTQCF
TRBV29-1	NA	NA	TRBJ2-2	TGCAGCGTGTATGAGGGACCGAACACCGGGGAGCTGGTTTTT	CSVYEGPNTGELVF
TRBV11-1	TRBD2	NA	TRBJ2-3	TGTGCCAGCAGCACTCCTAGCGGGGGGCCTCCCACAGATACGCAGTATTTT	CASSTPSGGPPTDTQYF
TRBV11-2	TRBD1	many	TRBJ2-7	TGTGCCAGCAGCCCAATTTCCGGGACAGGGGTCTACGAGCAGTACTTC	CASSPISGTGVYEQYF
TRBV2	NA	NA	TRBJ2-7	TGTGCCAGCACGGCTATAAGCTACGAGCAGTACTTC	CASTAISYEQYF
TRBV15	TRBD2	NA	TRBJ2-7	TGTGCCACCAGCAGAGATAGCGGGGGACAGTCCTACAAGCAGTACTTC	CATSRDSGGQSYKQYF
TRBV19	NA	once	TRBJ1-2	TGTGCCAGCAGCTTGAATGCGGGTGGCCCTTATGGCTACACCTTC	CASSLNAGGPYGYTF
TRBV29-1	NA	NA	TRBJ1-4	TGCAGCGGTACAGGGTCGGGCTATGAAAAACTGTTTTTT	CSGTGSGYEKLFF
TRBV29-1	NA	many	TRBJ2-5	TGCAGCGTTGAACAGCTTGGGGAGACCCAGTACTTC	CSVEQLGETQYF
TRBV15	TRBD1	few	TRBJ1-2	TGTGCCACCAGCAGACTCCGACAGGGTGAGGGCTACACCTTC	CATSRLRQGEGYTF
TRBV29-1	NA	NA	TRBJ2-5	TGCAGCGTGGCAGTGGTGGGAGAGACCCAGTACTTC	CSVAVVGETQYF
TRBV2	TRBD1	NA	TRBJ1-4	TGTGCCAGCAGTACGCGAGGGACAGGTAGTGAAAAACTGTTTTTT	CASSTRGTGSEKLFF
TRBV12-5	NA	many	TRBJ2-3	TGTGCTAGTGGTTTGCTTCCCTTCCCAACAGATACGCAGTATTTT	CASGLLPFPTDTQYF
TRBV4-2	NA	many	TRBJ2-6	TGTGCCAGCAGCCGGGACGGGGACTCTGGGGCCAACGTCCTGACTTTC	CASSRDGDSGANVLTF
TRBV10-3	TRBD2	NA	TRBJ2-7	TGTGCCATCAGTGGGCGAGGACTAGCGGCCTACGAGCAGTACTTC	CAISGRGLAAYEQYF
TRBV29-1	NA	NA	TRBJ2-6	TGCAGCTTGGTGGTCATCTCTGGGGCCAACGTCCTGACTTTC	CSLVVISGANVLTF
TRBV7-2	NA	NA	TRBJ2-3	TGTGCCAGCAGTTCTCAACAGGGAGATACGCAGTATTTT	CASSSQQGDTQYF
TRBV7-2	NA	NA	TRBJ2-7	TGTGCCAGCAGACCCCGAATAGATGGCGAGCAGTACTTC	CASRPRIDGEQYF
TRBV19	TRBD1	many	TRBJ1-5	TGTGCCAGCGGACAGGGGGGCCAGCCCCAGCATTTT	CASGQGGQPQHF
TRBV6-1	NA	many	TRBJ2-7	TGTGCCAGCAAGTTCACAGGGGAGGACTACGAGCAGTACTTC	CASKFTGEDYEQYF
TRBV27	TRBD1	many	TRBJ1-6	TGTGCCAGCAGTTTATCGGGACAGTCCCCCAATTCACCCCTCCACTTT	CASSLSGQSPNSPLHF
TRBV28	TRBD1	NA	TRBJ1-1	TGTGCCAGCAGTTCCTTTACAGGGGACTCTGAAGCTTTCTTT	CASSSFTGDSEAFF
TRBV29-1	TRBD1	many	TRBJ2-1	TGCAGCGTTGTTCAGGGGGCGCTTAATGAGCAGTTCTTC	CSVVQGALNEQFF
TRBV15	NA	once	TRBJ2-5	TGTGCCACCAGCAGAGATCGGGAATCGAGAGAGACCCAGTACTTC	CATSRDRESRETQYF